The next 16 T cell receptor beta chains were all read from a single sample in a study of blood T cell repertoires in COVID-19. Assay: immunoSEQ multiplex PCR; the TCRdb copy retains only in-frame clones and omits some. Of under 200,000 clones in the sample, around 85% were seen once. The sample consisted of peripheral blood. These receptors came from a man in his sixties who had recovered from COVID-19.

The rearrangement uses TRBV6-2 or TRBV6-3 and TRBJ1-3; D unclear. Per germline, CDR1 MNHEY and CDR2 SVGEGT. The CDR3 totals 18 residues. V shed 0 bases and J shed 2 bases, with 17 bases lying between them. Here the CDR3 reads CASSYSWRDVAPGNTIYF. The CDR3 nucleotides are TGTGCCAGCAGTTACTCTTGGAGGGATGTAGCTCCTGGAAACACCATATATTTT.

This clone has a single count. The rearrangement joins TRBV19 to TRBJ2-7, with 7 nucleotides matching TRBD1. There are 17 residues in the CDR3. Germline V CDR1 and CDR2: LNHDA, SQIVND (reference sequence). With V trimmed by 8 bases and J by 2 bases, 18 bases remained unmatched. CDR3 bases: TGTGCCAGTCCACCCCCCGCCCGGGACAGCAATCCCTACGAGCAGTACTTC. As protein: CASPPPARDSNPYEQYF.

The chain couples TRBV3-1 (or the pseudogene TRBV3-2) to TRBJ1-5; the D gene is possibly TRBD1 (5 bases). Germline V gene sequence: CDR1 LGHDT, CDR2 YNNKEL (reference sequence). The germline V and J ends were trimmed by 3 bases and 3 bases, with 9 bases remaining between them. CDR3 size: 14 residues. The CDR3 sequence: CASSQKGLNQPQHF. The CDR3 DNA follows: TGTGCCAGCAGCCAGAAGGGACTCAATCAGCCCCAGCATTTT.

The chain employs TRBV10-3 and TRBJ2-7, with 10 positions matching TRBD2. The trim removed 8 bases at V and 1 base at J, leaving 5 bases unmatched. This CDR3 is 14 amino acids long. In germline, CDR1 is ENHRY, CDR2 SYGVKD. The CDR3 nucleotides read TGTGCCATCCGGGCTAGCGGGGGTTCCTACGAGCAGTACTTC. Protein: CAIRASGGSYEQYF.

The CDR3: CASSLVGGSYGYTF. The CDR3 DNA sequence: TGTGCCAGCAGCTTAGTTGGCGGGAGCTATGGCTACACCTTC. The V gene is TRBV7-9, the J gene TRBJ1-2; no clear D gene. Trimming left V 1 base short and J 4 bases short, with 10 bases between. The V gene's germline CDR1 is SEHNR and CDR2 FQNEAQ (reference sequence). The CDR3 loop spans 14 amino acids.

This clone was seen just once. The J gene is TRBJ1-5, the V gene TRBV19; D is ambiguous. Germline V gene lookup returns CDR1 LNHDA and CDR2 SQIVND (reference sequence). Deletions cut 11 bases from V and 2 bases from J, with 16 bases between. The CDR3 has 14 residues. CDR3 sequence: CAASRVGGNQPQHF. The CDR3 nucleotides are TGTGCCGCCTCCCGAGTTGGAGGCAATCAGCCCCAGCATTTT.

This clone was observed a single time. The CDR3 here is CASSLALFGVSAYEQYF. In DNA, the CDR3 is TGTGCCAGCAGCTTAGCCTTATTCGGGGTGAGTGCCTACGAGCAGTACTTC. The chain carries TRBV7-2 and TRBJ2-7, with D perhaps matching TRBD2 (5 bases). V lost 0 bases and J lost 2, with 17 bases in between. The germline gives CDR1 SGHTA, CDR2 FQGNSA. This CDR3 has 17 amino acids.

This clone occurred a few times. The chain employs TRBV2 and TRBJ1-2, with a possible D match to TRBD1 (6 bases). Germline V CDR1 and CDR2: SNHLY, FYNNEI. V shed 8 bases and J shed 4 bases, with 23 bases lying between them. The length of the CDR3 is 16 residues. The CDR3 sequence: CASAGRVPGASYGYTF. CDR3 bases: TGTGCCAGCGCCGGTAGAGTTCCAGGGGCCTCCTATGGCTACACCTTC.

This clone has at least ten counts. V is TRBV6-1 and J is TRBJ1-2; tentatively, D is TRBD1 (6 bases). V was clipped by 1 base and J by 0 bases, with 9 bases between them. Germline V gene data show CDR1 as MNHNS and CDR2 as SASEGT. The CDR3 spans 15 residues. In DNA form, the CDR3 reads TGTGCCAGCAGTGAAGAGGGGGGGTCTAACTATGGCTACACCTTC. Translated, it gives CASSEEGGSNYGYTF.

V usage is TRBV4-3 and J usage is TRBJ2-7, with a possible D match to TRBD2 (6 bases). The CDR3 contains 15 residues. V was trimmed by 0 bases and J by 3 bases, leaving 12 bases between them. Germline V lookup: CDR1 LGHNA, CDR2 YSLEER. In nucleotides, the CDR3 is TGCGCCAGCAGCCAAGAAGGTATGGGGGGCTACGAGCAGTACTTC. Its protein is CASSQEGMGGYEQYF.

This chain connects TRBV2 to TRBJ2-2; TRBD1 might be the D (6 bases). Germline V gene data show CDR1 as SNHLY and CDR2 as FYNNEI. Trimming removed 7 bases at V and 4 bases at J, with 13 bases between. The CDR3 is 14 amino acids. The CDR3: CASTLGGITGELFF. The CDR3 bases are TGTGCCAGCACTTTAGGGGGAATCACCGGGGAGCTGTTTTTT.

The genes are TRBV11-2 and TRBJ1-1; D remains ambiguous. Trimming took off 5 bases at V and 4 bases at J, with 8 bases between the two ends. This CDR3 contains 12 residues. CDR1 is SGHAT, CDR2 FQNNGV, per germline. CDR3 residues: CASSLSLTEAFF. CDR3 sequence (DNA): TGTGCCAGCAGCCTTTCACTCACTGAAGCTTTCTTT. Variable domain in full (rest from reference TRBV11-2 and TRBJ1-1): EAGVAQSPRYKIIEKRQSVAFWCNPISGHATLYWYQQILGQGPKLLIQFQNNGVVDDSQLPKDRFSAERLKGVDSTLKIQPAKLEDSAVYLCASSLSLTEAFFGQGTRLTVV.

The V gene is TRBV7-2, the J gene TRBJ1-2, with D unclear. The CDR3 length is 15 residues. The V end lost 5 bases, the J end lost 0 bases, and 13 bases lay between the germline ends. Germline CDR1 SGHTA, CDR2 FQGNSA. The chain's CDR3 is CASSPRSGTNYGYTF. The CDR3 coding sequence is TGTGCCAGCAGCCCCAGGTCCGGTACTAACTATGGCTACACCTTC.

This clone was seen a single time. The gene calls are TRBV7-9 and TRBJ1-1; 7 bases map to TRBD1. Germline V gives CDR1 SEHNR, CDR2 FQNEAQ (reference sequence). The CDR3 contains 14 residues. The V segment lost 5 bases and the J segment 1 base; nucleotides outside the gene matches: 4. DNA of the CDR3: TGTGCCAGCAGCCGTGACAGGGAGAACACTGAAGCTTTCTTT. Protein: CASSRDRENTEAFF.

A single count supports this clone. The rearrangement joins TRBV9 to TRBJ2-3, with D hard to call. The ends were cut back, 4 bases at V and 2 bases at J, with 5 bases in the middle. Germline V gene data show CDR1 as SGDLS and CDR2 as YYNGEE. This CDR3 has 12 residues. CDR3 DNA: TGTGCCAGCAGCCCGGTCACAGATACGCAGTATTTT. This codes for CASSPVTDTQYF. Using reference TRBV9 and TRBJ2-3 for the parts outside the CDR3, the full variable domain is DSGVTQTPKHLITATGQRVTLRCSPRSGDLSVYWYQQSLDQGLQFLIQYYNGEERAKGNILERFSAQQFPDLHSELNLSSLELGDSALYFCASSPVTDTQYFGPGTRLTVL.

The chain links TRBV2 to TRBJ2-7; 7 bases are a match to TRBD1. The CDR3 extends over 13 amino acids. Germline CDR1 is SNHLY and CDR2 is FYNNEI. With 7 bases clipped from V and 2 bases from J, the junction kept 5 bases outside the gene matches. The CDR3 protein is CASMRDRAYEQYF. The CDR3 region has the DNA TGTGCCAGCATGAGGGACAGAGCCTACGAGCAGTACTTC.